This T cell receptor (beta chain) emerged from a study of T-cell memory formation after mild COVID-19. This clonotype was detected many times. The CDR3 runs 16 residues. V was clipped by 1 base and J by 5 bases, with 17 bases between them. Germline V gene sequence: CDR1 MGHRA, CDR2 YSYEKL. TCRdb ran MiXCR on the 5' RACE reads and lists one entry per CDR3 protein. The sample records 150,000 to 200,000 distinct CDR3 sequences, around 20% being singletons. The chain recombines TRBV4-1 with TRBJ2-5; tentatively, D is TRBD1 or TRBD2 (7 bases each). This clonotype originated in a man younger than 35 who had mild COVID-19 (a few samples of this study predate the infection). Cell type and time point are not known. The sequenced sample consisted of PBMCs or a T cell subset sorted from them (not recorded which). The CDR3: CASSQAGAGGGETQYF. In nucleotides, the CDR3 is TGCGCCAGCAGCCAAGCTGGAGCAGGGGGGGGGGAGACCCAGTACTTC.